These 30 T cell receptor beta chains share one sample of origin, sequenced in a study of technical replicates of blood from a few donors. Some clones are missing from TCRdb's copy, which holds only in-frame ones; the method was immunoSEQ multiplex PCR. The sample comprises 85,000 to 100,000 clones, around 95% of which are singletons, and less than 0.25% rests with the top ten. Source material: T cells isolated from PBMCs. Receptor source: a human donor in good health.

The chain has TRBV27 and TRBJ2-7; 9 nucleotides agree with TRBD1. CDR1 and CDR2 (germline): MNHEY, SMNVEV (reference sequence). The CDR3 contains 14 residues. The ends lost 6 bases at V and 1 base at J; junction bases unmatched: 4. Written as DNA, the CDR3 is TGTGCCAGCAGACGACAGGGGGTGTCCTACGAGCAGTACTTC. It translates to CASRRQGVSYEQYF.

The chain has TRBV4-1 and TRBJ2-7, with 9 bases identical to TRBD2. This CDR3 comprises 15 residues. Germline V gives CDR1 MGHRA, CDR2 YSYEKL. Trimming at V came to 2 bases and at J to 2 bases, leaving 4 bases not matched to a gene. The CDR3 sequence is CASSQPSGTTYEQYF. The CDR3 coding sequence is TGCGCCAGCAGCCAACCTAGCGGGACAACCTACGAGCAGTACTTC.

This chain uses TRBV21-1 with TRBJ2-7; the table's TRBD1 call for D was not verified on the DNA. TRBV21-1 is designated a pseudogene. This CDR3 is 13 amino acids long. CDR3 bases: TGTGCCAGCAGCAGTGGACACCGCTACGAGCAGTACTTC. Translating gives CASSSGHRYEQYF.

The J gene is TRBJ2-2, the V gene TRBV23-1; 13 bases line up with TRBD2. TRBV23-1 is an open reading frame, and its role is uncertain. CDR3 length: 21 amino acids. The J segment lost 3 bases and the V segment lost 7 bases, leaving 20 bases of the junction unmatched. As DNA, the CDR3 is TGCGCCAGCAATCCAACCGGGACTAGCGGGGCCAACAAAGGTTACACCGGGGAGCTGTTTTTT. Protein: CASNPTGTSGANKGYTGELFF.

The rearrangement uses TRBV6-5 and TRBJ1-1, with D hard to call. Germline CDR1 is MNHEY and CDR2 is SVGAGI. Trimming removed 6 bases at V and 0 bases at J, with 14 bases between. CDR3 length equals 15 residues. The chain's CDR3 is CASRDNPILNTEAFF. The CDR3 region has the DNA TGTGCCAGCAGAGACAACCCGATTTTGAACACTGAAGCTTTCTTT.

The rearrangement links TRBV5-4 to TRBJ2-5, with 7 bases matching TRBD1. The CDR3 runs to 15 residues. The V segment lost 3 bases and the J segment 2 bases; nucleotides outside the gene matches: 7. Germline CDR1 reads SGHNT; CDR2 reads YYREEE (reference sequence). The CDR3 DNA sequence: TGTGCCAGCAGCTGGGGATGGGACAGACAAGAGACCCAGTACTTC. It translates to CASSWGWDRQETQYF.

V is TRBV28 and J is TRBJ1-5, with TRBD1 matching over 7 bases. Germline V gene sequence: CDR1 MDHEN, CDR2 SYDVKM. The CDR3 is 14 amino acids. The ends lost 5 bases at V and 2 bases at J; junction bases unmatched: 3. The CDR3 reads CASSIGTGNQPQHF. CDR3 in DNA: TGTGCCAGCAGTATTGGGACAGGCAATCAGCCCCAGCATTTT. Full variable domain (missing parts from reference TRBV28 and TRBJ1-5): DVKVTQSSRYLVKRTGEKVFLECVQDMDHENMFWYRQDPGLGLRLIYFSYDVKMKEKGDIPEGYSVSREKKERFSLILESASTNQTSMYLCASSIGTGNQPQHFGDGTRLSIL.

The rearrangement links TRBV5-1 to TRBJ2-1; D gene unclear. V lost 2 bases to trimming and J lost 4 bases, with 10 bases between them. Germline CDR1 SGHRS, CDR2 YFSETQ. CDR3 size: 14 residues. The CDR3 here is CASSLGDGYNEQFF. In DNA form, the CDR3 reads TGCGCCAGCAGCTTAGGAGACGGATACAATGAGCAGTTCTTC. The variable domain in full, completed from reference TRBV5-1 and TRBJ2-1, reads KAGVTQTPRYLIKTRGQQVTLSCSPISGHRSVSWYQQTPGQGLQFLFEYFSETQRNKGNFPGRFSGRQFSNSRSEMNVSTLELGDSALYLCASSLGDGYNEQFFGPGTRLTVL.

The genes are TRBV12-5 and TRBJ2-1; weak D call: TRBD1 (6 bases). This CDR3 contains 15 residues. Germline V gene lookup returns CDR1 LGHNT and CDR2 FRNRAP. V was shortened by 2 bases and J by 9 bases, with 17 bases between the two germline ends. The CDR3 region is CASGLWLVRGGEQFF. CDR3 nucleotides: TGTGCTAGTGGTTTGTGGCTCGTTAGAGGGGGTGAGCAGTTCTTC.

A few counts support this clone. The gene calls are TRBV2 and TRBJ1-1; TRBD1 matches 7 bases. The trim removed 2 bases at V and 4 bases at J, leaving 4 bases unmatched. CDR3 length equals 14 residues. The germline V gene has CDR1 SNHLY and CDR2 FYNNEI. The CDR3 here is CASSEREGATEAFF. The CDR3 DNA follows: TGTGCCAGCAGTGAACGGGAGGGGGCCACTGAAGCTTTCTTT.

The CDR3, as DNA: TGCGCCAGCAGCCTAAAACCGGGACAGGGGGTCAGCGGGGAGCTGTTTTTT. It translates to CASSLKPGQGVSGELFF. The chain carries TRBV4-1 and TRBJ2-2; 11 bases are shared with TRBD1. The V segment lost 4 bases and the J segment 7 bases; nucleotides outside the gene matches: 11. CDR1 is MGHRA, CDR2 YSYEKL, per germline. The CDR3 has 17 amino acids.

The chain couples TRBV2 to TRBJ1-5; 9 bases are a match to TRBD1. CDR3 size: 14 residues. The junction had 5 bases not matched to a gene; V was cut back by 6 bases and J by 5 bases. Germline lookup yields CDR1 SNHLY and CDR2 FYNNEI. The CDR3 sequence: CASREDRGDQPQHF. The CDR3, as DNA: TGTGCCAGCAGGGAGGACAGGGGCGATCAGCCCCAGCATTTT.

The genes are TRBV12-5 and TRBJ2-7; D is perhaps TRBD2 (5 bases). CDR3 length: 15 residues. The germline V gene has CDR1 LGHNT and CDR2 FRNRAP. V was cut by 6 bases and J by 3 bases, with 18 bases left in between. DNA of the CDR3: TGTGCTAGTGGAAGGGAGTTTACTTCAGGCTACGAGCAGTACTTC. This gives the protein CASGREFTSGYEQYF.

The V and J genes are TRBV4-2 and TRBJ2-1; TRBD2 is a possible D gene (6 bases). This CDR3 is 14 amino acids long. The V end was cut by 0 bases, the J end by 8 bases, with 11 bases between. The germline V gene encodes CDR1 LGHNA and CDR2 YNFKEQ. The CDR3 loop reads CASSQERSSDEQFF. The CDR3 DNA reads as TGTGCCAGCAGCCAAGAACGATCTAGCGATGAGCAGTTCTTC.

The V gene is TRBV4-1, the J gene TRBJ2-7, with TRBD1 as a possible D gene (5 bases). The germline CDR1 and CDR2 sequences are MGHRA and YSYEKL. The CDR3 length is 15 residues. The V and J ends lost 0 bases and 6 bases respectively, with 15 bases between them. CDR3 region: CASSQDVRAGGEQYF. The CDR3 coding sequence is TGCGCCAGCAGCCAAGATGTCAGGGCCGGCGGCGAGCAGTACTTC.

The V gene is TRBV27, the J gene TRBJ2-7, with TRBD1 identical over 10 bases. V dropped 3 bases and J dropped 3; count of bases not matched to a gene: 5. Germline loops: CDR1 MNHEY, CDR2 SMNVEV (reference sequence). The CDR3 extends over 15 amino acids. CDR3 sequence reads: CASSFPRTGGYEQYF. CDR3 nucleotides: TGTGCCAGCAGTTTCCCGCGGACAGGGGGCTACGAGCAGTACTTC.

Concerning this clone: Other DNA sequences in this sample translate to the same CDR3. This rearrangement joins TRBV6-5 to TRBJ1-1, with 9 bases fitting TRBD1. Per the germline V gene, CDR1 is MNHEY and CDR2 is SVGAGI. Trimming removed 6 bases from V and 1 base from J; junction bases left unmatched: 3. The CDR3 loop spans 14 amino acids. The CDR3 reads CASSWGQGNTEAFF. CDR3 bases: TGTGCCAGCAGCTGGGGACAGGGGAACACTGAAGCTTTCTTT.

V usage is TRBV10-2 and J usage is TRBJ2-6, with 9 positions matching TRBD1. CDR3 length equals 18 residues. V shed 8 bases, J shed 0 bases, and the junction held 11 bases outside the gene matches. Germline CDR1 WSHSY, CDR2 SAAADI. The CDR3 coding sequence is TGCGCCAGCGACCGGGGGACAGGGTCCTCCTCTGGGGCCAACGTCCTGACTTTC. Translation gives CASDRGTGSSSGANVLTF.

This clone has only one observation. The chain couples TRBV27 to TRBJ1-1; the D is unclear. The CDR3 length is 14 residues. V lost 6 bases, J lost 5 bases, and 16 bases lay in between. CDR1 is MNHEY and CDR2 is SMNVEV in the germline V gene (reference sequence). The CDR3, as DNA: TGTGCCAGCAGGGAAACCGGGATGTGGACTGAAGCTTTCTTT. Amino acid sequence: CASRETGMWTEAFF.

V usage is TRBV29-1 and J usage is TRBJ1-1; D call uncertain. CDR3 length: 13 amino acids. Trimming removed 5 bases from V and 4 bases from J, with 14 bases in between. Germline V gene data show CDR1 as SQVTM and CDR2 as ANQGSEA. CDR3 in amino acids: CSVYPGEGTEAFF. CDR3 coding DNA: TGCAGCGTTTATCCAGGTGAAGGCACTGAAGCTTTCTTT.

The V and J genes are TRBV5-1 and TRBJ2-7; 12 positions agree with TRBD2. V lost 1 base, J lost 0 bases, and 8 bases stayed unmatched. CDR1 is SGHRS and CDR2 is YFSETQ in the germline V gene. The length of the CDR3 is 18 residues. The CDR3 DNA is TGCGCCAGCAGCTTGCCCGAACTAGCGGGGGGATTCTCCTACGAGCAGTACTTC. This gives the protein CASSLPELAGGFSYEQYF.

The count of this clone is one. The chain is built from TRBV30 and TRBJ2-1, with a weak D call TRBD2 (6 bases). The CDR3 sequence is 13 residues long. CDR1 is GTSNPN, CDR2 SVGIG, per germline (reference sequence). Trimming shortened V by 0 bases and J by 7 bases, and 10 bases separated the two germline ends. In nucleotides, the CDR3 is TGTGCCTGGAGTGTACTTCTAGCGAATGAGCAGTTCTTC. This encodes CAWSVLLANEQFF.

Only a few counts were recorded for this clone. For the CDR3, the DNA is TGTGCCAGCAGTTTTAGCCTATCCTACGAGCAGTACTTC. Translation: CASSFSLSYEQYF. J is TRBJ2-7 and V is TRBV27, with D unclear. The CDR3 is 13 residues long. Germline V CDR1 and CDR2: MNHEY, SMNVEV (reference sequence). Deletions cut 3 bases from V and 1 base from J, with 7 bases between.

V is TRBV7-6 and J is TRBJ2-7, with 9 bases matching TRBD2. Germline V gene lookup returns CDR1 SGHVS and CDR2 FNYEAQ. The CDR3 totals 15 residues. The V gene end was trimmed by 4 bases and the J gene end by 3 bases; junction bases not matched to a gene: 7. CDR3 loop: CASSYGSGRVYEQYF. The CDR3 DNA sequence: TGTGCCAGCAGCTACGGTAGCGGGAGAGTCTACGAGCAGTACTTC.

V is TRBV25-1 and J is TRBJ2-5; D is perhaps TRBD2 (6 bases). The V gene's germline CDR1 is MGHDK and CDR2 SYGVNS. The V end lost 1 base, the J end lost 3 bases, and 9 bases lay between the germline ends. The CDR3 length is 14 residues. CDR3 DNA sequence: TGTGCCAGCAGTGAATCGGTAGCGGAAGAGACCCAGTACTTC. It specifies CASSESVAEETQYF.

This clone was detected only once. The gene calls are TRBV5-6 and TRBJ2-3, with D possibly being TRBD1 (6 bases). V gave up 7 bases and J gave up 2 bases, with 8 bases separating them. Germline V gene data show CDR1 as SGHDT and CDR2 as YYEEEE. CDR3 size: 12 residues. The CDR3 DNA reads TGTGCCAGCTGGGACAACACAGATACGCAGTATTTT. Protein product: CASWDNTDTQYF.

This clone was recorded once. The chain joins TRBV10-1 to TRBJ2-1; D is possibly TRBD2 (5 bases). V dropped 2 bases and J dropped 6 bases, with 11 bases sitting between them. CDR3 length equals 14 residues. CDR1 and CDR2 from the germline V gene are WNHNN and SYGVQD (reference sequence). This CDR3 reads CASSEPGAANEQFF. For the CDR3, the DNA is TGCGCCAGCAGTGAGCCCGGAGCGGCCAATGAGCAGTTCTTC.

V usage is TRBV18 and J usage is TRBJ1-6, with 7 bases matching TRBD1. The CDR3 is made up of 15 amino acids. Germline CDR1 and CDR2: KGHSH and LQKENI. V dropped 4 bases and J dropped 8; count of bases not matched to a gene: 8. CDR3 nucleotides: TGTGCCAGCTCACTCTCCGGGACAGATGATTCACCCCTCCACTTT. Amino acid sequence: CASSLSGTDDSPLHF.

The J gene is TRBJ2-7, the V gene TRBV28; 11 nucleotides agree with TRBD2. Germline-derived CDR1 and CDR2 are MDHEN and SYDVKM. This CDR3 contains 16 residues. Trimming cost V 5 bases and J 2 bases; bases outside gene matches: 8. CDR3 sequence reads: CASSPPGTSGTYEQYF. CDR3 in DNA: TGTGCCAGCAGTCCCCCCGGGACTAGCGGAACCTACGAGCAGTACTTC.

This chain uses TRBV19 with TRBJ1-1, with a tentative D call TRBD1 (5 bases). Per germline, CDR1 LNHDA and CDR2 SQIVND (reference sequence). The CDR3 extends over 14 amino acids. V was shortened by 1 base and J by 2 bases, with 8 bases between the two germline ends. This chain's CDR3 is CASSIATANTEAFF. Here the CDR3 DNA reads TGTGCCAGTAGTATAGCGACAGCCAACACTGAAGCTTTCTTT.